The 24 T cell receptor beta chains below were found in one sample sequenced in a study of cytomegalovirus exposure and HLA in healthy donors. The PCR used 60 Vbeta and 13 Jbeta primers. The assay was immunoSEQ multiplex PCR, and TCRdb's table has in-frame clones only and misses some. The profile shows 100,000 to 150,000 clones, more than 60% of them singletons. Sequenced input: PBMCs. The receptors were gathered from a woman between 40 and 50 years old in good health and CMV-seropositive.

This chain connects TRBV27 to TRBJ1-1, with D maybe TRBD1 (5 bases). The CDR3 is 13 residues long. V was clipped by 2 bases and J by 5 bases, with 9 bases between them. CDR1 is MNHEY, CDR2 SMNVEV, per germline (reference sequence). Written as DNA, the CDR3 is TGTGCCAGCAGTTTAAGGGGCCTTACTGAAGCTTTCTTT. Translating it yields CASSLRGLTEAFF.

The chain couples TRBV18 to TRBJ1-2; 8 bases align to TRBD1. The CDR3 spans 16 residues. With V trimmed by 2 bases and J by 3 bases, 8 bases remained unmatched. Per germline, CDR1 KGHSH and CDR2 LQKENI. CDR3: CASSPTIGQGHYGYTF. In nucleotides, the CDR3 is TGTGCCAGCTCACCAACCATCGGACAGGGCCACTATGGCTACACCTTC.

This clone was found a few times. This chain joins TRBV2 and TRBJ2-5; no firm D call. Looked up from germline, CDR1 is SNHLY and CDR2 is FYNNEI. V lost 7 bases to trimming and J lost 1 base, with 10 bases between them. This CDR3 comprises 13 residues. The chain's CDR3 is CASNVAFQETQYF. The CDR3 nucleotides read TGTGCCAGCAACGTAGCCTTCCAAGAGACCCAGTACTTC.

This clone came up a few times. The gene calls are TRBV6-1 and TRBJ2-7; 9 positions agree with TRBD2. The CDR3 loop spans 13 amino acids. V was pared by 6 bases and J by 5 bases, with 5 bases of the junction left unmatched. Per the germline V gene, CDR1 is MNHNS and CDR2 is SASEGT. In DNA form, the CDR3 reads TGTGCCAGCAGGCAAGGACTAGCGAACGAGCAGTACTTC. Protein: CASRQGLANEQYF.

The chain has TRBV5-4 and TRBJ2-1, with TRBD2 matching over 11 bases. The CDR3 extends over 15 amino acids. J lost 2 bases, V lost 4 bases, and 2 bases had no gene match. Germline CDR1 and CDR2: SGHNT and YYREEE (reference sequence). CDR3 sequence reads: CASSLGLAAYNEQFF. The DNA of the CDR3 is TGTGCCAGCAGCCTGGGACTAGCGGCCTACAATGAGCAGTTCTTC.

This rearrangement joins TRBV5-4 to TRBJ1-2; 7 nucleotides match TRBD1. Trimming removed 5 bases from V and 6 bases from J; junction bases left unmatched: 13. Per germline, CDR1 SGHNT and CDR2 YYREEE (reference sequence). The CDR3 sequence is 15 residues long. CDR3 sequence: CASSHYNRGEDGYTF. CDR3 DNA sequence: TGTGCCAGCAGTCACTATAACAGGGGCGAAGATGGCTACACCTTC.

This clone was counted a few times. This sequence joins TRBV7-9 and TRBJ2-5; the D gene is possibly TRBD1 (5 bases). The CDR3 runs to 14 residues. Germline V gene sequence: CDR1 SEHNR, CDR2 FQNEAQ (reference sequence). V shed 5 bases and J shed 0 bases, with 10 bases lying between them. Written as DNA, the CDR3 is TGTGCCAGCAGCCCCAAACAGGACCAAGAGACCCAGTACTTC. Residues: CASSPKQDQETQYF.

The chain combines TRBV6-1 with TRBJ2-3; 7 bases map to TRBD2. CDR3 length: 14 amino acids. Germline V gene sequence: CDR1 MNHNS, CDR2 SASEGT. The ends lost 6 bases at V and 0 bases at J; junction bases unmatched: 3. CDR3 residues: CASRLAASTDTQYF. The CDR3 DNA reads TGTGCCAGCAGGCTAGCGGCTAGCACAGATACGCAGTATTTT.

This clone was seen once. The CDR3: CASRGTAIPYEQYF. The CDR3 DNA follows: TGTGCCAGCCGAGGGACAGCTATCCCCTACGAGCAGTACTTC. The V and J genes are TRBV2 and TRBJ2-7; 7 nucleotides align to TRBD1. V lost 8 bases and J lost 2; bases outside the gene matches: 9. The CDR3 length is 14 residues. Germline CDR1 and CDR2: SNHLY and FYNNEI.

The chain recombines TRBV6-1 with TRBJ1-2; possible D gene TRBD1, 6 bases. There are 13 residues in the CDR3. Per germline, CDR1 MNHNS and CDR2 SASEGT. V was clipped by 8 bases and J by 8 bases, with 18 bases between them. CDR3 DNA sequence: TGTGCCAGCGTTACCCACAGGGAATACGGCTACACCTTC. It specifies CASVTHREYGYTF.

This chain uses TRBV4-1 with TRBJ2-5, with 9 bases fitting TRBD2. CDR3 length: 16 residues. Trimming took 3 bases from V and 1 from J; bases not matched to a gene: 6. CDR1 and CDR2 (germline): MGHRA, YSYEKL. The CDR3 bases are TGCGCCAGCAGCCAGGCCCTACTAGCGGGCCAAGAGACCCAGTACTTC. It yields the protein CASSQALLAGQETQYF.

The J gene is TRBJ2-1, the V gene TRBV6-9; D is unresolved. The germline gives CDR1 MNHGY, CDR2 SVAAGI. V was cut by 9 bases and J by 0 bases, with 9 bases left in between. The CDR3 is made up of 13 amino acids. Written as DNA, the CDR3 is TGTGCCAGACCGTTTAGCTCCTACAATGAGCAGTTCTTC. Translated, it gives CARPFSSYNEQFF.

This clone was seen only a few times. The sample carries other DNA sequences with the same CDR3. The genes are TRBV7-2 and TRBJ2-5, with D possibly TRBD2 on 6 matching bases. The germline CDR1 and CDR2 sequences are SGHTA and FQGNSA. The germline V and J ends were trimmed by 5 bases and 5 bases, with 15 bases remaining between them. There are 14 residues in the CDR3. Written as DNA, the CDR3 is TGTGCCAGCAGCCTCGGGCGGGGCGGGGAGACCCAGTACTTC. It translates to CASSLGRGGETQYF.

The rearrangement links TRBV2 to TRBJ2-5; TRBD2 agrees at 9 bases. The length of the CDR3 is 14 residues. V shed 7 bases and J 3 bases; nucleotides not matched to a gene: 6. Per germline, CDR1 SNHLY and CDR2 FYNNEI. CDR3 amino acids: CASNLSGSKETQYF. The CDR3 DNA follows: TGTGCCAGCAACCTTAGCGGGAGTAAAGAGACCCAGTACTTC.

The J gene is TRBJ1-6, the V gene TRBV14, with D unresolved. V was clipped by 1 base and J by 2 bases, with 12 bases between them. The CDR3 is made up of 17 amino acids. Germline values: CDR1 SGHDN, CDR2 FVKESK. CDR3 sequence reads: CASSQAQASTYNSPLHF. The CDR3 region has the DNA TGTGCCAGCAGCCAAGCCCAGGCCAGCACCTATAATTCACCCCTCCACTTT.

The rearrangement joins TRBV19 to TRBJ1-1; 10 nucleotides align to TRBD1. CDR3 length equals 15 residues. CDR1 is LNHDA and CDR2 is SQIVND in the germline V gene (reference sequence). J was trimmed by 5 bases and V by 4 bases; bases with no gene match: 7. The CDR3 is CASSSPGQGITEAFF. The CDR3 coding sequence is TGTGCCAGTAGTAGCCCGGGACAGGGGATAACTGAAGCTTTCTTT.

This clone has only one observation. The chain has TRBV30 and TRBJ2-2, with D maybe TRBD2 (6 bases). Germline CDR1 GTSNPN, CDR2 SVGIG (reference sequence). The CDR3 runs 14 residues. Trimming took off 3 bases at V and 0 bases at J, with 8 bases between the two ends. This CDR3 reads CAWSLAPNTGELFF. The CDR3 DNA reads TGTGCCTGGAGCCTAGCGCCGAACACCGGGGAGCTGTTTTTT. The variable domain in full, with the rest retrieved from reference TRBV30 and TRBJ2-2, is SQTIHQWPATLVQPVGSPLSLECTVEGTSNPNLYWYRQAAGRGLQLLFYSVGIGQISSEVPQNLSASRPQDRQFILSSKKLLLSDSGFYLCAWSLAPNTGELFFGEGSRLTVL.

This sequence joins TRBV11-3 and TRBJ2-2; 9 bases are a match to TRBD1. Trimming took 5 bases from V and 3 from J; bases not matched to a gene: 7. From germline, CDR1 is SGHNT and CDR2 YENEEA. This CDR3 spans 16 amino acids. The CDR3 DNA follows: TGTGCCAGCAGCCCACAGGGGGCCACTTACACCGGGGAGCTGTTTTTT. Translation: CASSPQGATYTGELFF.

A note on this clone: This CDR3 is also generated by other DNA sequences in the sample. J is TRBJ2-3 and V is TRBV7-9; D is undetermined. From germline, CDR1 is SEHNR and CDR2 FQNEAQ (reference sequence). CDR3 size: 11 residues. Trimming cost V 6 bases and J 3 bases, with 4 bases left between them. The CDR3 loop reads CASSSTDTQYF. For the CDR3, the DNA is TGTGCCAGCAGTTCGACAGATACGCAGTATTTT.

This clone has just a few counts. The gene calls are TRBV5-4 and TRBJ2-7, with 9 bases fitting TRBD2. The V gene's germline CDR1 is SGHNT and CDR2 YYREEE (reference sequence). V shed 2 bases, J shed 3 bases, and the junction held 6 bases outside the gene matches. The CDR3 consists of 15 residues. CDR3 loop: CASSLSEAGGYEQYF. The DNA for the CDR3 is TGTGCCAGCAGCTTATCAGAAGCGGGGGGCTACGAGCAGTACTTC.

The chain has TRBV6-5 and TRBJ1-5; tentative D call: TRBD1 (6 bases). Trimming shortened V by 6 bases and J by 7 bases, and 16 bases separated the two germline ends. The germline V gene encodes CDR1 MNHEY and CDR2 SVGAGI. The CDR3 has 14 residues. DNA of the CDR3: TGTGCCAGCAGCGCAGCGGGGGCCCGACAGCCCCAGCATTTT. Its protein product is CASSAAGARQPQHF.

V and J are TRBV2 and TRBJ2-3; 12 nucleotides line up with TRBD1. This CDR3 contains 17 residues. Germline V lookup: CDR1 SNHLY, CDR2 FYNNEI. With 6 bases clipped from V and 5 bases from J, the junction kept 12 bases outside the gene matches. The CDR3 region has the DNA TGTGCCAGCAGAAAAACCGGGACAGGGGGCGCAGGAGATACGCAGTATTTT. Its protein product is CASRKTGTGGAGDTQYF.

The chain joins TRBV2 to TRBJ2-7, with a tentative D call TRBD2 (6 bases). CDR1 and CDR2 (germline): SNHLY, FYNNEI. The CDR3 loop spans 14 amino acids. V shed 6 bases and J shed 1 base, with 13 bases lying between them. The CDR3 loop is CASRPTSPSYEQYF. Written as DNA, the CDR3 is TGTGCCAGCAGACCGACTAGTCCTTCCTACGAGCAGTACTTC.

This chain links TRBV5-1 with TRBJ2-7, with 10 bases identical to TRBD1. CDR1 is SGHRS, CDR2 YFSETQ, per germline. This CDR3 is built from 17 residues. The ends lost 3 bases at V and 2 bases at J; junction bases unmatched: 11. As DNA, the CDR3 is TGCGCCAGCAGCTCGGGGACAGGGGTTCTGAGGACCTACGAGCAGTACTTC. Its protein is CASSSGTGVLRTYEQYF.